The 11 T cell receptor beta chains below were found in one sample sequenced in a study of cytomegalovirus exposure and HLA in healthy donors. In the PCR, 60 Vbeta and 13 Jbeta primers were used. Some clones are missing from TCRdb's copy, which holds only in-frame ones; the method was immunoSEQ multiplex PCR. The table records more than 140,000 clones, less than 65% of them present only once. Source material: PBMCs. Receptors were obtained from a young woman in good health and CMV-seropositive.

V usage is TRBV7-2 and J usage is TRBJ2-7; TRBD1 might be the D (5 bases). This CDR3 has 12 amino acids. V lost 2 bases to trimming and J lost 3 bases, with 5 bases between them. The V gene's germline CDR1 is SGHTA and CDR2 FQGNSA. The CDR3 here is CASSLTGYEQYF. In DNA form, the CDR3 reads TGTGCCAGCAGCTTAACAGGCTACGAGCAGTACTTC.

This chain uses TRBV5-1 with TRBJ1-2; no clear D. CDR1 SGHRS and CDR2 YFSETQ come from the germline V gene. V lost 4 bases, J lost 3 bases, and 16 bases lay in between. This CDR3 spans 15 amino acids. The CDR3 here is CASSPVYGSHYGYTF. CDR3 nucleotides: TGCGCCAGCAGCCCGGTGTACGGGTCCCACTATGGCTACACCTTC.

J is TRBJ2-7 and V is TRBV7-9; TRBD2 matches at 7 bases. The V and J ends lost 5 bases and 5 bases, in that order; junction bases with no gene match: 6. This CDR3 contains 13 residues. CDR1 and CDR2 from the germline V gene are SEHNR and FQNEAQ (reference sequence). The CDR3: CASSRSGLNEQYF. CDR3 DNA sequence: TGTGCCAGCAGCCGTAGCGGGCTAAACGAGCAGTACTTC.

The chain links TRBV18 to TRBJ2-5; D is unclear. Germline V lookup: CDR1 KGHSH, CDR2 LQKENI. This CDR3 comprises 13 residues. V lost 3 bases and J 2 bases, leaving 7 bases between the germline ends. CDR3 loop: CASSPELQETQYF. CDR3 nucleotides: TGTGCCAGCTCACCTGAGTTACAAGAGACCCAGTACTTC.

This clone came up a few times. This chain uses TRBV21-1 with TRBJ2-2; TRBD2 is the table's D call and was not checked against the DNA. TRBV21-1 is an annotated pseudogene. This CDR3 comprises 17 residues. The CDR3 nucleotides read TGTGCCAGCAGCAAGGGACTAGCGGGAGGTTGCGGCGGGGAGCTGTTTTTT. This sequence encodes CASSKGLAGGCGGELFF.

The J gene is TRBJ1-5, the V gene TRBV9; D perhaps matches TRBD1 (5 bases). This CDR3 has 15 amino acids. CDR1 is SGDLS and CDR2 is YYNGEE in the germline V gene. V was pared by 4 bases and J by 0 bases, with 11 bases between. CDR3 in DNA: TGTGCCAGCAGCCCCCAGGGAAATAGCAATCAGCCCCAGCATTTT. Its protein is CASSPQGNSNQPQHF.

This clone was counted a single time. The rearrangement uses TRBV11-3 and TRBJ2-3; TRBD2 aligns across 7 bases. This CDR3 contains 14 residues. The J segment lost 7 bases and the V segment lost 0 bases, leaving 4 bases of the junction unmatched. Germline CDR1 is SGHNT and CDR2 is YENEEA. CDR3 amino acids: CASSLDRLAYTQYF. CDR3 in DNA: TGTGCCAGCAGCTTAGACCGACTAGCTTATACGCAGTATTTT.

This clone has just a few counts. The V and J genes are TRBV7-6 and TRBJ2-7, with D unresolved. Per the germline V gene, CDR1 is SGHVS and CDR2 is FNYEAQ. V was cut by 1 base and J by 5 bases, with 15 bases left in between. The CDR3 consists of 15 residues. DNA of the CDR3: TGTGCCAGCAGCTTAGGGTTGAGATCCGATAACGAGCAGTACTTC. It yields the protein CASSLGLRSDNEQYF.

The chain recombines TRBV7-6 with TRBJ2-1; 9 bases fit TRBD2. The V segment lost 3 bases and the J segment 7 bases; nucleotides outside the gene matches: 7. Germline lookup yields CDR1 SGHVS and CDR2 FNYEAQ. This CDR3 comprises 15 residues. The CDR3 coding sequence is TGTGCCAGCAGCTTGATTAGCGGGAGCTCAAATGAGCAGTTCTTC. Its translation is CASSLISGSSNEQFF.

The rearrangement uses TRBV28 and TRBJ1-2; D remains unclear. This CDR3 contains 11 residues. V gave up 5 bases and J gave up 6 bases, with 7 bases separating them. Germline V gives CDR1 MDHEN, CDR2 SYDVKM. CDR3 amino acids: CASSAGDGYTF. The CDR3 DNA follows: TGTGCCAGCAGTGCCGGGGATGGCTACACCTTC.

CDR3 amino acids: CASERRTGVGQPQHF. Written as DNA, the CDR3 is TGTGCCAGTGAACGCCGGACAGGGGTAGGACAGCCCCAGCATTTT. V is TRBV19 and J is TRBJ1-5, with 9 bases matching TRBD1. This CDR3 contains 15 residues. The V gene's germline CDR1 is LNHDA and CDR2 SQIVND (reference sequence). V trimming: 8 bases; J trimming: 7 bases; junction bases outside the gene matches: 12.